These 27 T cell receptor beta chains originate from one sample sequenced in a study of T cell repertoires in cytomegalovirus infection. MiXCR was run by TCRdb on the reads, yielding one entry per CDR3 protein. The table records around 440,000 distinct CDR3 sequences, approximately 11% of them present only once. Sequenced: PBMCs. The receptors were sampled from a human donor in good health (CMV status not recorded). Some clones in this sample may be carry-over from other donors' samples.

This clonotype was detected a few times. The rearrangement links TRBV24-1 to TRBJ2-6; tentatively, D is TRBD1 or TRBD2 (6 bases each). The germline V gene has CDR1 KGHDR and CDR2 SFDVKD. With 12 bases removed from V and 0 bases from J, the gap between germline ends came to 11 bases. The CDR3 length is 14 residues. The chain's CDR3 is CALKGGSGANVLTF. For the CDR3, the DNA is TGTGCCCTGAAGGGGGGCTCTGGGGCCAACGTCCTGACTTTC.

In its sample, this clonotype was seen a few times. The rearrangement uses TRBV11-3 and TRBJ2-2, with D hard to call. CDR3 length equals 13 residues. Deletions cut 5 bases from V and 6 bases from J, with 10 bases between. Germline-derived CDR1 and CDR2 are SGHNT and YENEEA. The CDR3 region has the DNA TGTGCCAGCAGCCTCTCAGAAGCCGGGGAGCTGTTTTTT. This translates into CASSLSEAGELFF.

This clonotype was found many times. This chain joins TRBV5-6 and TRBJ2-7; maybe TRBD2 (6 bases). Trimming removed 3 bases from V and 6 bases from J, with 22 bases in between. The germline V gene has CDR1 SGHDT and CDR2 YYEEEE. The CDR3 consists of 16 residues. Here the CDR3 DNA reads TGTGCCAGCAGCTCCTCCCACCGGGGAGGAGGCGTCGAGCAGTACTTC. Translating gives CASSSSHRGGGVEQYF.

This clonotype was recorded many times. CDR3 residues: CASSLRGTVGYGYTF. As DNA, the CDR3 is TGTGCCAGCAGTTTAAGGGGGACGGTTGGCTATGGCTACACCTTC. The V call is TRBV12-3 or TRBV12-4, the J call TRBJ1-2; D possibly corresponds to TRBD1 (6 bases). V was cut by 2 bases and J by 4 bases, with 14 bases left in between. The CDR3 is 15 residues long.

The CDR3 DNA reads TGCGCCAGCACCATAAGACTTAACCAAGAGACCCAGTACTTC. Its protein is CASTIRLNQETQYF. The chain is built from TRBV5-1 and TRBJ2-5; D ambiguous. CDR3 length: 14 amino acids. V dropped 6 bases and J dropped 0 bases, with 12 bases sitting between them. The germline V gene encodes CDR1 SGHRS and CDR2 YFSETQ.

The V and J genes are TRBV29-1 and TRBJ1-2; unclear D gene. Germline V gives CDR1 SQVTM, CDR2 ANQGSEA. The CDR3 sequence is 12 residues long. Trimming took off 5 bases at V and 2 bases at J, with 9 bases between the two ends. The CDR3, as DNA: TGCAGCGTTCAGGATTCCAACTATGGCTACACCTTC. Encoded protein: CSVQDSNYGYTF.

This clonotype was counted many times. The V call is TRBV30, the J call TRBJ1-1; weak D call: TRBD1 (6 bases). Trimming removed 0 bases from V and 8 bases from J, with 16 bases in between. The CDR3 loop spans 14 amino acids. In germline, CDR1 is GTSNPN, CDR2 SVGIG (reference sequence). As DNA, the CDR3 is TGTGCCTGGAGTGTCGGAGGGGGAGAAGACGAAGCTTTCTTT. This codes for CAWSVGGGEDEAFF. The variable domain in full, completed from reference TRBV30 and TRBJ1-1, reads SQTIHQWPATLVQPVGSPLSLECTVEGTSNPNLYWYRQAAGRGLQLLFYSVGIGQISSEVPQNLSASRPQDRQFILSSKKLLLSDSGFYLCAWSVGGGEDEAFFGQGTRLTVV.

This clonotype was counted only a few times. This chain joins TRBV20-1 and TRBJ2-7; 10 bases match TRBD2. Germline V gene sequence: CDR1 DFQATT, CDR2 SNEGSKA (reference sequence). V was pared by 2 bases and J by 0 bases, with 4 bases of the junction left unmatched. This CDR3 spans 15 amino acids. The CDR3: CSARLSGRLSYEQYF. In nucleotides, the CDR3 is TGCAGTGCTAGACTTAGCGGGAGGCTCTCCTACGAGCAGTACTTC.

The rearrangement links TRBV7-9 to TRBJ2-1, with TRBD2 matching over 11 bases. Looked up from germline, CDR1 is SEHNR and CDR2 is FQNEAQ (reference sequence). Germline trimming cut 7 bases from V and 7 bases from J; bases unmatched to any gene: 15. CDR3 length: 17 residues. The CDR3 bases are TGTGCCAGCACACTACGATTTAGCGGGGGGGCCGTTAATGAGCAGTTCTTC. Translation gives CASTLRFSGGAVNEQFF.

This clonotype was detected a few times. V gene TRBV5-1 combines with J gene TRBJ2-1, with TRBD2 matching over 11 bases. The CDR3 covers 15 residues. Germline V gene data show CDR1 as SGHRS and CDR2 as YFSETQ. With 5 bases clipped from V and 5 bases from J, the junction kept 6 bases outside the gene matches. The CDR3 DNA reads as TGCGCCAGCAGGCCGGGACTAGCGGAAAACAATGAGCAGTTCTTC. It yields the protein CASRPGLAENNEQFF.

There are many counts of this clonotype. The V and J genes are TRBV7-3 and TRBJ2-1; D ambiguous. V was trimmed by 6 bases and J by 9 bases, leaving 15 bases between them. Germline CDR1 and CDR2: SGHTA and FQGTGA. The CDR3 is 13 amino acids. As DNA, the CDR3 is TGTGCCAGCAGTTCAGACCCCTACGGTGAGCAGTTCTTC. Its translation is CASSSDPYGEQFF. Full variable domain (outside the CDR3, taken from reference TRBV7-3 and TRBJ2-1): GAGVSQTPSNKVTEKGKYVELRCDPISGHTALYWYRQSLGQGPEFLIYFQGTGAADDSGLPNDRFFAVRPEGSVSTLKIQRTERGDSAVYLCASSSDPYGEQFFGPGTRLTVL.

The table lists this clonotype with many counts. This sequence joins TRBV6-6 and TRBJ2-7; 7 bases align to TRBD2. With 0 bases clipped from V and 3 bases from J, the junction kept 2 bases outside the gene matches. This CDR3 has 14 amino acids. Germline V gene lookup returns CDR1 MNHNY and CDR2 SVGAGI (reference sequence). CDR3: CASSYSGTIYEQYF. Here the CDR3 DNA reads TGTGCCAGCAGTTACTCAGGGACTATCTACGAGCAGTACTTC.

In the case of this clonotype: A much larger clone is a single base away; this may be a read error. The CDR3 bases are TGTGCCAGCAGCCAAGATGGGATCAGCACAGATACGCAGTATTTT. It codes for CASSQDGISTDTQYF. The chain combines TRBV4-1 with TRBJ2-3; D is ambiguous. Looked up from germline, CDR1 is MGHRA and CDR2 is YSYEKL. CDR3 length equals 15 residues.

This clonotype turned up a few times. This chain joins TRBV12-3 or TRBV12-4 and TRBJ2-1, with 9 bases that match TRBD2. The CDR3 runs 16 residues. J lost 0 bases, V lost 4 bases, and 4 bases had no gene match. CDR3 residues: CASSYSGRDSYNEQFF. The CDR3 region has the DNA TGTGCCAGCAGTTATAGCGGGAGAGACTCCTACAATGAGCAGTTCTTC.

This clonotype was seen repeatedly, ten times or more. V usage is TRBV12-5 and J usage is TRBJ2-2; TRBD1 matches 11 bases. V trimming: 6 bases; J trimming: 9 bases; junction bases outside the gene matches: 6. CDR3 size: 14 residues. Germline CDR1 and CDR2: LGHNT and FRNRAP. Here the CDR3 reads CASGDRGLVRELFF. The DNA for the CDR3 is TGTGCTAGTGGGGACAGGGGGCTCGTCAGGGAGCTGTTTTTT.

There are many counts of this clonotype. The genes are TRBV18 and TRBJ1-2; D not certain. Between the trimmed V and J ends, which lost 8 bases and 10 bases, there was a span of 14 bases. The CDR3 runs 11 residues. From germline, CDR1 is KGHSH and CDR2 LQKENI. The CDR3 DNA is TGTGCCAGCAACACCGGTACAGACTACACCTTC. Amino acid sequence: CASNTGTDYTF.

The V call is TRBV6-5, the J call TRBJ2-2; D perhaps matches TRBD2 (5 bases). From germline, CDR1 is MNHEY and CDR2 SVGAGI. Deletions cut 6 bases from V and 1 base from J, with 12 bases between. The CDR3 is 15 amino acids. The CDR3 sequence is CASSVGLLNTGELFF. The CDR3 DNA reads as TGTGCCAGCAGCGTAGGACTGCTGAACACCGGGGAGCTGTTTTTT.

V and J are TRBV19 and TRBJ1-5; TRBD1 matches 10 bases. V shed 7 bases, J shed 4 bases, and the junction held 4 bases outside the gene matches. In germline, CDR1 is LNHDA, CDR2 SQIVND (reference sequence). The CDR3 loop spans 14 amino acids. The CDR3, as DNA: TGTGCCAGTAAGCGACAGGGGGCGAATCAGCCCCAGCATTTT. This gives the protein CASKRQGANQPQHF. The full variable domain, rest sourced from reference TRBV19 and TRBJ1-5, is DGGITQSPKYLFRKEGQNVTLSCEQNLNHDAMYWYRQDPGQGLRLIYYSQIVNDFQKGDIAEGYSVSREKKESFPLTVTSAQKNPTAFYLCASKRQGANQPQHFGDGTRLSIL.

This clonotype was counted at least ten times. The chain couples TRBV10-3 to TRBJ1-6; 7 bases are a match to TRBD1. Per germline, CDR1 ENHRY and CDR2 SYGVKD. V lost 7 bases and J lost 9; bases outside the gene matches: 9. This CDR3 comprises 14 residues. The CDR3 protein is CAIKEGTETSPLHF. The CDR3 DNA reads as TGTGCCATCAAGGAGGGGACAGAGACTTCACCCCTCCACTTT.

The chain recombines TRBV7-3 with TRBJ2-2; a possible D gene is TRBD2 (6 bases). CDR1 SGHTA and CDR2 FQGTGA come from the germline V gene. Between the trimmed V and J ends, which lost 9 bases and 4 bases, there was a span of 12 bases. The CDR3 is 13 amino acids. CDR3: CASREAGTGELFF. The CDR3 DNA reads TGTGCCAGTCGCGAAGCGGGCACCGGGGAGCTGTTTTTT.

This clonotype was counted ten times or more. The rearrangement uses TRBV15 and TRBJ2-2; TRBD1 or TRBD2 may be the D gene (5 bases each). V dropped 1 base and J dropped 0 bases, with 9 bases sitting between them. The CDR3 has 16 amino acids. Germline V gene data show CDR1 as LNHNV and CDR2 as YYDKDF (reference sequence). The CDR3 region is CATSRVRGANTGELFF. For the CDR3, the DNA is TGTGCCACCAGCAGAGTGAGAGGGGCGAACACCGGGGAGCTGTTTTTT.

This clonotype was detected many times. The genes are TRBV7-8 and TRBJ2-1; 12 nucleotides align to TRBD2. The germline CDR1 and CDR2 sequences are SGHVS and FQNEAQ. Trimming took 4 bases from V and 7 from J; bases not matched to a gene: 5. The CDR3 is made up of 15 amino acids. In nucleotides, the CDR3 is TGTGCCAGCAGCTCGACTAGCGGGAGACGGAATGAGCAGTTCTTC. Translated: CASSSTSGRRNEQFF.

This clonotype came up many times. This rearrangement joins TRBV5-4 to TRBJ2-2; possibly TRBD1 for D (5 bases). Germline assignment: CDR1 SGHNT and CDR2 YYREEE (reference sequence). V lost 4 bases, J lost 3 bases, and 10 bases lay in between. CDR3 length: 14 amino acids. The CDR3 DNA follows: TGTGCCAGCAGCAGCCCCAGGGACACCGGGGAGCTGTTTTTT. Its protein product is CASSSPRDTGELFF.

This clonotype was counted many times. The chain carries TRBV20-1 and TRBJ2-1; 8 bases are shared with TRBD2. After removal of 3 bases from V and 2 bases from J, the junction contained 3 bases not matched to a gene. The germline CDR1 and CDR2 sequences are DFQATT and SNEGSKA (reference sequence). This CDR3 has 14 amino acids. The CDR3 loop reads CSASRAGAYNEQFF. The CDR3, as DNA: TGCAGTGCTAGTAGAGCGGGGGCCTACAATGAGCAGTTCTTC.

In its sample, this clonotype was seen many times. The CDR3 here is CASSYEGGEKLFF. For the CDR3, the DNA is TGTGCCAGCAGTTACGAGGGCGGTGAAAAACTGTTTTTT. The V and J genes are TRBV12-3 or TRBV12-4 and TRBJ1-4; D ambiguous. Between the trimmed V and J ends, which lost 4 bases and 7 bases, there was a span of 10 bases. CDR3 length equals 13 residues.

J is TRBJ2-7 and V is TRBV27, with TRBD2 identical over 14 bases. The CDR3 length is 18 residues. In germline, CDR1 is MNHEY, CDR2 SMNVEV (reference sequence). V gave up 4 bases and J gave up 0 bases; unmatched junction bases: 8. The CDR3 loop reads CASSSQGLAGESSYEQYF. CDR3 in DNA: TGTGCCAGCAGTTCCCAGGGACTAGCGGGGGAGAGCTCCTACGAGCAGTACTTC.

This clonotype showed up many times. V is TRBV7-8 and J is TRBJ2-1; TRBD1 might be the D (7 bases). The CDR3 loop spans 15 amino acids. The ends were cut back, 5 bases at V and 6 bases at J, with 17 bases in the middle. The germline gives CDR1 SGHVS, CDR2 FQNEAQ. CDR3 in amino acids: CASSRHAGGRNEQFF. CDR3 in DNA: TGTGCCAGCAGCCGACATGCAGGGGGGCGCAATGAGCAGTTCTTC.